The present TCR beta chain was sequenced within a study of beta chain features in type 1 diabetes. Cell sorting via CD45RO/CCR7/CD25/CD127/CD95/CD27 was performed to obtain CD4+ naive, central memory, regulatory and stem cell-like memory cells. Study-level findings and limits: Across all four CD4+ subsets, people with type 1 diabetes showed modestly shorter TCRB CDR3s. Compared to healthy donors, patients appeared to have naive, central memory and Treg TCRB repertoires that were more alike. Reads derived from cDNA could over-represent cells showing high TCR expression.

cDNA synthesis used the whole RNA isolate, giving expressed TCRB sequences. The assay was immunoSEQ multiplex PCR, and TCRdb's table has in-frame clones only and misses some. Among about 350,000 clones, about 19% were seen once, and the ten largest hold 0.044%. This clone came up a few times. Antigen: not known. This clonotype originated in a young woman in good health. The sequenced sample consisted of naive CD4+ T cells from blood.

The chain's CDR3 is CASRRTGMNTEAFF. The CDR3 DNA follows: TGTGCCAGCAGAAGGACAGGGATGAACACTGAAGCTTTCTTT. This chain joins TRBV5-6 and TRBJ1-1, with 8 bases lining up with TRBD1. J lost 0 bases, V lost 5 bases, and 3 bases had no gene match. Germline CDR1 and CDR2: SGHDT and YYEEEE. The CDR3 sequence is 14 residues long.